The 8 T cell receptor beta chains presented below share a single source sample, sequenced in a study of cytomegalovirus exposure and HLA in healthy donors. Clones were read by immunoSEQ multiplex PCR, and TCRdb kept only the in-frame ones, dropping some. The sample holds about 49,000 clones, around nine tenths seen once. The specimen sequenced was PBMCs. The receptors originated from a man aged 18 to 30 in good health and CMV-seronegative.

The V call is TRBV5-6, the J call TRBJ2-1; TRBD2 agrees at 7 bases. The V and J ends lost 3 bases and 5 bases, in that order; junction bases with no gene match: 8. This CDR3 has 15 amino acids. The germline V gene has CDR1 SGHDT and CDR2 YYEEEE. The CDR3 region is CASSWGLRENNEQFF. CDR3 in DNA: TGTGCCAGCAGCTGGGGTTTGCGGGAGAACAATGAGCAGTTCTTC. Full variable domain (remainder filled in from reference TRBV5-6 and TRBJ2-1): DAGVTQSPTHLIKTRGQQVTLRCSPKSGHDTVSWYQQALGQGPQFIFQYYEEEERQRGNFPDRFSGHQFPNYSSELNVNALLLGDSALYLCASSWGLRENNEQFFGPGTRLTVL.

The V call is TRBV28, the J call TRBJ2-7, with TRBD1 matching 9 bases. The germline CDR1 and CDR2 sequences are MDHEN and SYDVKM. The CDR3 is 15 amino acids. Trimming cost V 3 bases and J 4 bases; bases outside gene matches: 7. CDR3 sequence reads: CASSFRDRVLYEQYF. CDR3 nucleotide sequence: TGTGCCAGCAGTTTCCGGGACAGGGTTTTGTACGAGCAGTACTTC.

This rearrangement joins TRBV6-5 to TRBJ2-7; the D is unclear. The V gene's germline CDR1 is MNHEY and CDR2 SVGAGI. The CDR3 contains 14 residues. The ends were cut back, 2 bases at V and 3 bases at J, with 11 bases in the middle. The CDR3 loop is CASSYGLAHYEQYF. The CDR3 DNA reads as TGTGCCAGCAGTTACGGGTTAGCCCACTACGAGCAGTACTTC.

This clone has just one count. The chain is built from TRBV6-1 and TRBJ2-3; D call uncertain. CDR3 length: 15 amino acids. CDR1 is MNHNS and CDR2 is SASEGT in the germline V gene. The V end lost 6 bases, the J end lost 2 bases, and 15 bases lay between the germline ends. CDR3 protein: CASSLQRLATDTQYF. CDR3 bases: TGTGCCAGCAGCCTCCAGAGGTTAGCCACAGATACGCAGTATTTT.

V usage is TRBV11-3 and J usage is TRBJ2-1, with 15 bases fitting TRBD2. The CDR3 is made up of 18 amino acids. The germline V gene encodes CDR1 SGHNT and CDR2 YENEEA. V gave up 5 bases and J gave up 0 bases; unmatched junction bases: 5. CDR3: CASSAGLAGGNSYNEQFF. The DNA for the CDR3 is TGTGCCAGCAGCGCCGGACTAGCGGGAGGGAACTCCTACAATGAGCAGTTCTTC.

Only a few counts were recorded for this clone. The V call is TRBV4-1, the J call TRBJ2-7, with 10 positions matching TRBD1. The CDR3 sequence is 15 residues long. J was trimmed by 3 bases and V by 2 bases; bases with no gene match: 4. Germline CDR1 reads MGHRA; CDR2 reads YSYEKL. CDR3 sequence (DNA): TGCGCCAGCAGCCAACCTGACAGGGGGCTCTACGAGCAGTACTTC. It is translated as CASSQPDRGLYEQYF.

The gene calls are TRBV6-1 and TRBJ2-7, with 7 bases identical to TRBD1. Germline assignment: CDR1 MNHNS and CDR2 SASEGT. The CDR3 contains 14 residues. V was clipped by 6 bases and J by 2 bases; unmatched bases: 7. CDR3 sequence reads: CASRRGQDTYEQYF. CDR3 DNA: TGTGCCAGCAGACGAGGACAGGATACCTACGAGCAGTACTTC.

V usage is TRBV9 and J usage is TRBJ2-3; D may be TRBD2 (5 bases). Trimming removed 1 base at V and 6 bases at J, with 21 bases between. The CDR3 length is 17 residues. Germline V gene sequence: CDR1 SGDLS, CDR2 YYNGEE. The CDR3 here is CASSVFGEITSLDTQYF. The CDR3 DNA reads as TGTGCCAGCAGCGTATTCGGGGAGATCACGTCATTGGATACGCAGTATTTT.